These 27 T cell receptor beta chains came from one sample sequenced in a study of T cell repertoires in cytomegalovirus infection (dated 2019 in TCRdb). Interpreted using the paper, the treatment or condition label stands for: in vitro stimulation with specific CMV peptide epitopes to enrich CMV-specific T cells. No antigen has been identified for these receptors. The reads were generated on an Illumina HiSeq 1500. The raw public data were reprocessed by TCRdb itself: fastp quality trimming at Q25, MiXCR clonotype calling, in-frame beta chains only. Rows with one shared CDR3 protein collapse into an entry with the most common genes and DNA. This sample has approximately 390,000 distinct CDR3 sequences in its table, and about 34% of those were observed once. The top ten clonotypes cover about 14% of the sample. This specimen consisted of cultured PBMCs, obtained from culture after CMV antigen stimulation. The origin of the receptors is a human donor in good health (CMV status not recorded). Some clones in this sample may be carry-over from other donors' samples.

The chain joins TRBV12-5 to TRBJ2-1; 10 positions match TRBD2. CDR3 length: 18 residues. V dropped 2 bases and J dropped 8; count of bases not matched to a gene: 15. Germline assignment: CDR1 LGHNT and CDR2 FRNRAP. The CDR3 nucleotides are TGTGCTAGTGGTTTGCCCCTAGCGGGAGCTTCCTGGATCGATGAGCAGTTCTTC. The encoded protein is CASGLPLAGASWIDEQFF.

The table lists this clonotype with a few counts. The genes are TRBV12-3 or TRBV12-4 and TRBJ1-4, with 7 positions matching TRBD1. The CDR3 extends over 14 amino acids. After removal of 5 bases from V and 8 bases from J, the junction contained 8 bases not matched to a gene. As DNA, the CDR3 is TGTGCCAGCAGTCGACAGGGTACGGGGGAAAAACTGTTTTTT. Protein: CASSRQGTGEKLFF.

In its sample, this clonotype was seen a few times. The rearrangement joins TRBV11-2 to TRBJ2-5; D is unclear. Germline V gives CDR1 SGHAT, CDR2 FQNNGV. V lost 2 bases, J lost 0 bases, and 13 bases lay in between. The CDR3 is 16 residues long. The DNA of the CDR3 is TGTGCCAGCAGCTTAATCCCATTTTCGTACCAAGAGACCCAGTACTTC. Amino acids: CASSLIPFSYQETQYF.

The table lists this clonotype with a few counts. The gene calls are TRBV7-9 and TRBJ1-1; 9 bases fit TRBD1. Germline V lookup: CDR1 SEHNR, CDR2 FQNEAQ (reference sequence). The length of the CDR3 is 15 residues. V gave up 4 bases and J gave up 0 bases; unmatched junction bases: 3. For the CDR3, the DNA is TGTGCCAGCAGCTGGGGGACAGGGATGAACACTGAAGCTTTCTTT. Residues: CASSWGTGMNTEAFF.

This clonotype was counted between two and nine times. The CDR3 sequence: CASQSETQYF. DNA of the CDR3: TGTGCCTCCCAGTCGGAGACCCAGTACTTC. The chain carries TRBV6-2 or TRBV6-3 and TRBJ2-5; D is undetermined. V lost 11 bases to trimming and J lost 5 bases, with 9 bases between them. The CDR3 sequence is 10 residues long. Germline V gene sequence: CDR1 MNHEY, CDR2 SVGEGT.

The chain has TRBV30 and TRBJ1-2; D remains unclear. This CDR3 has 13 residues. The ends were cut back, 0 bases at V and 6 bases at J, with 11 bases in the middle. The germline V gene has CDR1 GTSNPN and CDR2 SVGIG (reference sequence). For the CDR3, the DNA is TGTGCCTGGAGTGTACAGCTGGCGCATGGCTACACCTTC. It encodes CAWSVQLAHGYTF.

This clonotype was recorded a few times. The chain carries TRBV6-1 and TRBJ2-7; no clear D. The CDR3 extends over 11 amino acids. The germline CDR1 and CDR2 sequences are MNHNS and SASEGT. Trimming stripped 6 bases from V and 3 bases from J, with 6 bases between. The chain's CDR3 is CASRQYYEQYF. DNA for the CDR3: TGTGCCAGCAGACAATACTACGAGCAGTACTTC.

V usage is TRBV7-9 and J usage is TRBJ1-2, with TRBD1 matching over 7 bases. The CDR3 spans 13 residues. Germline CDR1 is SEHNR and CDR2 is FQNEAQ (reference sequence). V shed 1 base and J 8 bases; nucleotides not matched to a gene: 4. CDR3 DNA sequence: TGTGCCAGCAGCTTAGGTGACAGGGAGGGCTACACCTTC. The encoded protein is CASSLGDREGYTF. The variable domain in full, completed from reference TRBV7-9 and TRBJ1-2, reads DTGVSQNPRHKITKRGQNVTFRCDPISEHNRLYWYRQTLGQGPEFLTYFQNEAQLEKSRLLSDRFSAERPKGSFSTLEIQRTEQGDSAMYLCASSLGDREGYTFGSGTRLTVV.

The genes are TRBV12-3 or TRBV12-4 and TRBJ1-5; 7 bases agree with TRBD1. V was pared by 5 bases and J by 2 bases, with 6 bases of the junction left unmatched. CDR3 length: 15 amino acids. This CDR3 is CASSQQGTGNQPQHF. The CDR3 coding sequence is TGTGCCAGCAGTCAACAGGGGACGGGCAATCAGCCCCAGCATTTT.

The rearrangement uses TRBV15 and TRBJ2-3; unclear D gene. The CDR3 extends over 16 amino acids. V was shortened by 1 base and J by 2 bases, with 13 bases between the two germline ends. CDR1 LNHNV and CDR2 YYDKDF come from the germline V gene (reference sequence). CDR3 sequence (DNA): TGTGCCACCAGCAGAGTAAGAGGATATACCACAGATACGCAGTATTTT. Its translation is CATSRVRGYTTDTQYF.

This clonotype was found a few times. V is TRBV11-2 and J is TRBJ2-1, with 9 bases lining up with TRBD1. The CDR3 spans 15 residues. Germline CDR1 is SGHAT and CDR2 is FQNNGV. V shed 3 bases, J shed 8 bases, and the junction held 8 bases outside the gene matches. CDR3 region: CASSFQDRGKHEQFF. CDR3 coding DNA: TGTGCCAGCAGCTTCCAGGACAGGGGAAAACATGAGCAGTTCTTC.

V and J are TRBV7-3 and TRBJ2-7; TRBD1 or TRBD2 may be the D gene (5 bases each). The V end lost 3 bases, the J end lost 2 bases, and 17 bases lay between the germline ends. The CDR3 is 16 residues long. Per the germline V gene, CDR1 is SGHTA and CDR2 is FQGTGA. In nucleotides, the CDR3 is TGTGCCAGCAGCTTGCACCCCCTGGGGGAGACCTACGAGCAGTACTTC. Its translation: CASSLHPLGETYEQYF.

The rearrangement uses TRBV12-3 or TRBV12-4 and TRBJ1-1; possible D gene TRBD1, 5 bases. The CDR3 spans 12 residues. Trimming removed 6 bases from V and 10 bases from J, with 15 bases in between. CDR3 sequence reads: CASRGQGFGAFF. The CDR3 DNA sequence: TGTGCCAGCAGGGGCCAGGGTTTCGGAGCTTTCTTT.

This clonotype has a handful of counts. The V gene is TRBV6-2 or TRBV6-3, the J gene TRBJ2-7, with D maybe TRBD1 (6 bases). Germline CDR1 MNHEY, CDR2 SVGEGT. The CDR3 runs 16 residues. V lost 4 bases to trimming and J lost 1 base, with 17 bases between them. CDR3 sequence (DNA): TGTGCCAGCAGTTCTCCCAACAGGGCCACTTCCTACGAGCAGTACTTC. Translating gives CASSSPNRATSYEQYF.

This clonotype was counted only a few times. This rearrangement joins TRBV24-1 to TRBJ2-1; 7 bases match TRBD2. V dropped 3 bases and J dropped 3; count of bases not matched to a gene: 10. Germline assignment: CDR1 KGHDR and CDR2 SFDVKD. CDR3 length: 17 residues. In DNA, the CDR3 is TGTGCCACCAGTGATATGGCTAGCGGAACCCTCTACAATGAGCAGTTCTTC. Translated, it gives CATSDMASGTLYNEQFF.

The chain has TRBV27 and TRBJ2-4; D is possibly TRBD2 (5 bases). Germline CDR1 is MNHEY and CDR2 is SMNVEV (reference sequence). The V and J ends lost 4 bases and 4 bases respectively, with 14 bases between them. The CDR3 totals 15 residues. In DNA form, the CDR3 reads TGTGCCAGCAGTTACCTATTCCGGGGTAAAAACATTCAGTACTTC. This gives the protein CASSYLFRGKNIQYF.

The genes are TRBV7-3 and TRBJ2-7; TRBD1 aligns across 7 bases. This CDR3 region has 14 residues. J gave up 3 bases and V 1 base, and 3 bases lay outside the gene matches. Per the germline V gene, CDR1 is SGHTA and CDR2 is FQGTGA. The CDR3 is CASSLNRGGYEQYF. The CDR3 DNA reads TGTGCCAGCAGCTTAAACAGGGGCGGCTACGAGCAGTACTTC.

This clonotype has more than one count but fewer than ten. V gene TRBV6-2 or TRBV6-3 combines with J gene TRBJ2-3, with a tentative D call TRBD1 (5 bases). Trimming pared 5 bases from V and 6 bases from J, leaving 9 bases between. The CDR3 sequence is 12 residues long. Per germline, CDR1 MNHEY and CDR2 SVGEGT. The CDR3: CASSQGWDTQYF. The CDR3 nucleotides are TGTGCCAGCAGTCAGGGCTGGGATACGCAGTATTTT.

In its sample, this clonotype was seen a few times. This chain joins TRBV7-3 and TRBJ1-1; 9 nucleotides match TRBD1. Germline CDR1 is SGHTA and CDR2 is FQGTGA. There are 14 residues in the CDR3. J lost 13 bases, V lost 2 bases, and 11 bases had no gene match. The CDR3 DNA follows: TGTGCCAGCAGCTTATCCCGGGACAGGGACAGAGTTTTCTTT. Amino acids: CASSLSRDRDRVFF. Full variable domain (missing parts from reference TRBV7-3 and TRBJ1-1): GAGVSQTPSNKVTEKGKYVELRCDPISGHTALYWYRQSLGQGPEFLIYFQGTGAADDSGLPNDRFFAVRPEGSVSTLKIQRTERGDSAVYLCASSLSRDRDRVFFGQGTRLTVV.

The chain couples TRBV7-6 to TRBJ2-5; D uncertain. The CDR3 totals 14 residues. V was cut by 5 bases and J by 2 bases, with 12 bases left in between. CDR1 and CDR2 from the germline V gene are SGHVS and FNYEAQ. For the CDR3, the DNA is TGTGCCAGCAGCCCCCCATTGTCTCAAGAGACCCAGTACTTC. Amino acid sequence: CASSPPLSQETQYF. Combining the CDR3 with reference TRBV7-6 and TRBJ2-5 gives the whole variable domain GAGVSQSPRYKVTKRGQDVALRCDPISGHVSLYWYRQALGQGPEFLTYFNYEAQQDKSGLPNDRFSAERPEGSISTLTIQRTEQRDSAMYRCASSPPLSQETQYFGPGTRLLVL.

This clonotype has only a few counts. The genes are TRBV12-3 or TRBV12-4 and TRBJ1-1, with D hard to call. The CDR3 length is 12 residues. The CDR3: CATSPEYTEAFF. In nucleotides, the CDR3 is TGTGCTACTTCACCGGAGTACACTGAAGCTTTCTTT.

The chain carries TRBV7-2 and TRBJ2-7, with D unclear. Trimming cost V 3 bases and J 4 bases, with 7 bases left between them. The CDR3 covers 12 residues. Germline V gene sequence: CDR1 SGHTA, CDR2 FQGNSA. Here the CDR3 reads CASSFMPYEQYF. CDR3 nucleotide sequence: TGTGCCAGCAGCTTTATGCCATACGAGCAGTACTTC.

In its sample, this clonotype was seen a few times. This chain joins TRBV7-8 and TRBJ2-4; 8 bases fit TRBD2. The CDR3 is made up of 19 amino acids. Trimming took 1 base from V and 2 from J; bases not matched to a gene: 13. Per germline, CDR1 SGHVS and CDR2 FQNEAQ. CDR3 in amino acids: CASSLEVGRAESSKNIQYF. In DNA, the CDR3 is TGTGCCAGCAGCTTAGAGGTCGGGAGGGCGGAGAGTTCCAAAAACATTCAGTACTTC.

This clonotype turned up a few times. The chain recombines TRBV7-2 with TRBJ1-3; D gene uncertain. CDR3 size: 13 residues. Germline assignment: CDR1 SGHTA and CDR2 FQGNSA. V shed 2 bases and J shed 8 bases, with 10 bases lying between them. The CDR3 loop is CASSLIGEDTIYF. In DNA, the CDR3 is TGTGCCAGCAGCTTAATCGGGGAGGACACCATATATTTT.

This chain links TRBV18 with TRBJ1-5; a possible D gene is TRBD1 (5 bases). V dropped 4 bases and J dropped 8 bases, with 18 bases sitting between them. This CDR3 contains 15 residues. From germline, CDR1 is KGHSH and CDR2 LQKENI. CDR3 bases: TGTGCCAGCTCACTGACCGGGACGGCCTTAGAGCCCCAGCATTTT. Translation gives CASSLTGTALEPQHF.

The chain couples TRBV19 to TRBJ1-5, with D uncertain. The length of the CDR3 is 12 residues. Trimming cost V 6 bases and J 9 bases, with 12 bases left between them. Germline values: CDR1 LNHDA, CDR2 SQIVND (reference sequence). CDR3 loop: CASSLLGRPQHF. Written as DNA, the CDR3 is TGTGCCAGTAGCCTCCTGGGTCGGCCCCAGCATTTT.

This chain uses TRBV18 with TRBJ1-5; 10 bases are shared with TRBD1. V lost 4 bases and J lost 7; bases outside the gene matches: 10. Germline V gene lookup returns CDR1 KGHSH and CDR2 LQKENI. The CDR3 consists of 16 residues. DNA of the CDR3: TGTGCCAGCTCACAATCCGGGACAGGGGACGGACAGCCCCAGCATTTT. Encoded protein: CASSQSGTGDGQPQHF. Supplemented by reference TRBV18 and TRBJ1-5, the full variable domain reads NAGVMQNPRHLVRRRGQEARLRCSPMKGHSHVYWYRQLPEEGLKFMVYLQKENIIDESGMPKERFSAEFPKEGPSILRIQQVVRGDSAAYFCASSQSGTGDGQPQHFGDGTRLSIL.